These 25 T cell receptor beta chains originate from one sample sequenced in a study of neurological immune-mediated disorders. TCRdb redid the calling of the 5' RACE reads with MiXCR, one entry per CDR3 protein. The sample has 65,000 to 95,000 distinct CDR3 sequences, about 5.5% seen once. The source material was PBMCs. These receptors were collected from a woman between 25 and 40 years old with multiple sclerosis.

In its sample, this clonotype was seen a few times. The chain has TRBV20-1 and TRBJ2-3, with a tentative D call TRBD1 (5 bases). The CDR3 has 14 amino acids. Trimming pared 5 bases from V and 2 bases from J, leaving 14 bases between. Germline lookup yields CDR1 DFQATT and CDR2 SNEGSKA (reference sequence). DNA of the CDR3: TGCAGTGCTTCAGACAGTTACCCCACAGATACGCAGTATTTT. This translates into CSASDSYPTDTQYF.

This clonotype was recorded many times. The rearrangement joins TRBV5-1 to TRBJ2-1; D not certain. Germline V lookup: CDR1 SGHRS, CDR2 YFSETQ. The CDR3 has 13 amino acids. Trimming took off 5 bases at V and 6 bases at J, with 12 bases between the two ends. CDR3 bases: TGCGCCAGCAGTGAGTCGAGGAGCAATGAGCAGTTCTTC. As protein: CASSESRSNEQFF.

In its sample, this clonotype was seen a few times. V usage is TRBV6-6 and J usage is TRBJ1-4; D is undetermined. Germline V gene lookup returns CDR1 MNHNY and CDR2 SVGAGI (reference sequence). This CDR3 has 17 residues. V lost 2 bases and J 4 bases, leaving 17 bases between the germline ends. CDR3 bases: TGTGCCAGCAGTTACCCGCGAGAGAGGGAAATTAATGAAAAACTGTTTTTT. It translates to CASSYPREREINEKLFF.

This clonotype was found many times. The gene calls are TRBV5-1 and TRBJ2-2; D might be TRBD1 (5 bases). The V gene's germline CDR1 is SGHRS and CDR2 YFSETQ. V lost 2 bases to trimming and J lost 5 bases, with 7 bases between them. This CDR3 has 13 residues. The CDR3: CASSFPGTGELFF. CDR3 coding DNA: TGCGCCAGCAGCTTTCCAGGGACCGGGGAGCTGTTTTTT.

This clonotype has ten or more counts. The chain combines TRBV20-1 with TRBJ2-1; 9 positions match TRBD2. V gave up 6 bases and J gave up 6 bases; unmatched junction bases: 9. This CDR3 spans 14 amino acids. Germline loops: CDR1 DFQATT, CDR2 SNEGSKA (reference sequence). In DNA form, the CDR3 reads TGCAGTGCCCTAGCGGGGTCCGTCACCAATGAGCAGTTCTTC. This codes for CSALAGSVTNEQFF.

This clonotype was observed a few times. Possible read error: a much larger clone is one base away. The chain combines TRBV20-1 with TRBJ1-3; 8 bases agree with TRBD1. CDR1 DFQATT and CDR2 SNEGSKA come from the germline V gene (reference sequence). The CDR3 totals 14 residues. In DNA, the CDR3 is TGCAGTGCTACAAACAGGGGGTCCGGAAAAACCATATATTTT. Protein product: CSATNRGSGKTIYF.

The CDR3 nucleotides read TGTGCCAGCAGCTGGGACCTTAACTATGGCTACACCTTC. Translating gives CASSWDLNYGYTF. This chain connects TRBV5-5 to TRBJ1-2, with a tentative D call TRBD1 (5 bases). The CDR3 extends over 13 amino acids. V shed 3 bases and J shed 1 base, with 7 bases lying between them. Germline CDR1 SGHKS, CDR2 YYEKEE (reference sequence).

This clonotype was picked up many times. The V gene is TRBV20-1, the J gene TRBJ2-5, with TRBD1 matching 9 bases. Unmatched junction bases numbered 12, after V lost 0 bases and J lost 7 bases. Germline CDR1 and CDR2: DFQATT and SNEGSKA (reference sequence). This CDR3 region has 16 residues. CDR3 region: CSARDQGDRDLGTQYF. CDR3 DNA sequence: TGCAGTGCTAGAGATCAGGGGGACAGGGATTTGGGGACCCAGTACTTC.

This clonotype was counted ten times or more. The V call is TRBV10-3, the J call TRBJ2-3; 8 bases fit TRBD2. Losses at the gene ends were 3 bases for V and 2 bases for J; bases not matched to a gene: 7. The CDR3 runs 16 residues. CDR1 is ENHRY, CDR2 SYGVKD, per germline. The CDR3 DNA follows: TGTGCCATCAGTGATCTCCATAGCGGGAACACAGATACGCAGTATTTT. It is translated as CAISDLHSGNTDTQYF.

This chain links TRBV7-2 with TRBJ2-5; TRBD2 might be the D (6 bases). The CDR3 contains 15 residues. The germline CDR1 and CDR2 sequences are SGHTA and FQGNSA. The V gene lost 2 bases and the J gene lost 1 base, with 11 bases spanning the gap. The chain's CDR3 is CASSLRGTTQETQYF. The CDR3 DNA follows: TGTGCCAGCAGCTTACGCGGGACGACCCAAGAGACCCAGTACTTC. The full variable domain, with the rest looked up from reference TRBV7-2 and TRBJ2-5, is GAGVSQSPSNKVTEKGKDVELRCDPISGHTALYWYRQSLGQGLEFLIYFQGNSAPDKSGLPSDRFSAERTGGSVSTLTIQRTQQEDSAVYLCASSLRGTTQETQYFGPGTRLLVL.

This clonotype was recorded many times. The chain uses TRBV5-5 and TRBJ2-1; 10 nucleotides line up with TRBD2. The CDR3 is 16 residues long. CDR1 is SGHKS, CDR2 YYEKEE, per germline (reference sequence). V lost 4 bases and J lost 5; bases outside the gene matches: 9. CDR3 sequence (DNA): TGTGCCAGCAGCATAACAGGGACTAGCGCAGACAATGAGCAGTTCTTC. Translation: CASSITGTSADNEQFF.

This clonotype occurred many times. The V gene is TRBV6-2 or TRBV6-3, the J gene TRBJ2-1, with TRBD2 matching 16 bases. Germline V gene sequence: CDR1 MNHEY, CDR2 SVGEGT. The CDR3 extends over 19 amino acids. The J segment lost 5 bases and the V segment lost 3 bases, leaving 10 bases of the junction unmatched. CDR3 nucleotide sequence: TGTGCCAGCAGTTATTCCGGGACTAGCGGGAGGGTAAAGGACAATGAGCAGTTCTTC. The encoded protein is CASSYSGTSGRVKDNEQFF.

Of note for this clonotype: One end of the junction does not line up with germline, which may come from a read error. The rearrangement uses TRBV20-1 and TRBJ1-5; no clear D gene. Germline CDR1 reads DFQATT; CDR2 reads SNEGSKA (reference sequence). The CDR3 contains 13 residues. The chain's CDR3 is CSARTVGNKTQNF. The CDR3 DNA is TGCAGTGCTAGAACAGTGGGCAATAAGACCCAGAATTTT.

This clonotype was observed many times. The rearrangement links TRBV12-3 or TRBV12-4 to TRBJ2-2; 9 bases align to TRBD1. Germline trimming cut 4 bases from V and 2 bases from J; bases unmatched to any gene: 5. This CDR3 is 16 amino acids long. CDR3 residues: CASSSGQGSNTGELFF. As DNA, the CDR3 is TGTGCCAGCAGTTCCGGACAGGGGTCCAACACCGGGGAGCTGTTTTTT.

This clonotype was observed many times. The chain combines TRBV27 with TRBJ2-7; TRBD1 agrees at 10 bases. From germline, CDR1 is MNHEY and CDR2 SMNVEV (reference sequence). V lost 2 bases, J lost 6 bases, and 13 bases stayed unmatched. This CDR3 comprises 17 residues. Written as DNA, the CDR3 is TGTGCCAGCAGTTTAAGGCCCTACGACAGGGGGCGCGTCGAGCAGTACTTC. Residues: CASSLRPYDRGRVEQYF.

The chain has TRBV28 and TRBJ1-3, with D perhaps matching TRBD1 (6 bases). V lost 5 bases and J lost 0, with 14 bases in between. The CDR3 contains 16 residues. Germline V lookup: CDR1 MDHEN, CDR2 SYDVKM. The CDR3 reads CASSAWGQSSGNTIYF. The CDR3, as DNA: TGTGCCAGCAGTGCCTGGGGGCAGAGCTCTGGAAACACCATATATTTT.

This clonotype was seen at least ten times. V is TRBV6-1 and J is TRBJ2-1; the match to TRBD1 covers 7 bases. The V gene end was trimmed by 6 bases and the J gene end by 4 bases; junction bases not matched to a gene: 6. Germline CDR1 reads MNHNS; CDR2 reads SASEGT. The CDR3 length is 14 residues. CDR3 amino acids: CASRLTGVYNEQFF. The CDR3 region has the DNA TGTGCCAGCAGGCTCACAGGGGTTTACAATGAGCAGTTCTTC.

This clonotype appeared a few times. The rearrangement joins TRBV20-1 to TRBJ2-3, with 8 bases identical to TRBD2. V lost 6 bases, J lost 5 bases, and 10 bases stayed unmatched. Germline CDR1 is DFQATT and CDR2 is SNEGSKA (reference sequence). This CDR3 contains 14 residues. CDR3 amino acids: CSAPVGSGVDTQYF. CDR3 nucleotide sequence: TGCAGTGCCCCCGTAGGTAGCGGGGTAGATACGCAGTATTTT.

Remarks on this clonotype: This may come from a read error, since a much larger clone is one base off. The chain joins TRBV20-1 to TRBJ2-7; D remains ambiguous. The CDR3 extends over 13 amino acids. Germline V gives CDR1 DFQATT, CDR2 SNEGSKA (reference sequence). The ends were cut back, 5 bases at V and 4 bases at J, with 15 bases in the middle. DNA of the CDR3: TGCAGTGCTCTACAGATTACGGATTACGAGCAGTACTTC. As protein: CSALQITDYEQYF.

This clonotype has more than one count but fewer than ten. Just one base apart from a much larger clone, this may be a read error. V and J are TRBV10-2 and TRBJ2-5, with D tentatively TRBD1 (6 bases). This CDR3 is built from 14 residues. The V gene's germline CDR1 is WSHSY and CDR2 SAAADI. The CDR3 nucleotides are TGCGCCAGCAGTGAAGGCAGGGGTGGGGAGAACCAGTACTTC. Translating it yields CASSEGRGGENQYF.

The chain recombines TRBV5-1 with TRBJ1-2; 10 bases align to TRBD1. CDR3 size: 15 residues. The ends lost 0 bases at V and 8 bases at J; junction bases unmatched: 7. Germline V gene lookup returns CDR1 SGHRS and CDR2 YFSETQ. The chain's CDR3 is CASSLGGTGVYGYTF. The CDR3 nucleotides read TGCGCCAGCAGCTTGGGGGGGACAGGGGTCTACGGCTACACCTTC.

This clonotype was picked up many times. The rearrangement links TRBV2 to TRBJ2-3; 8 positions match TRBD1. Germline V gene sequence: CDR1 SNHLY, CDR2 FYNNEI. This CDR3 has 14 residues. V trimming: 6 bases; J trimming: 6 bases; junction bases outside the gene matches: 8. The CDR3 DNA follows: TGTGCCAGCAGGTACAGGGGGTTGGCGGATACGCAGTATTTT. It encodes CASRYRGLADTQYF.

This chain links TRBV20-1 with TRBJ2-3, with D perhaps TRBD2 (5 bases). Trimming cost V 5 bases and J 3 bases, with 18 bases left between them. Germline-derived CDR1 and CDR2 are DFQATT and SNEGSKA (reference sequence). The length of the CDR3 is 15 residues. The chain's CDR3 is CSALQVRIATDTQYF. DNA for the CDR3: TGCAGTGCTCTTCAGGTGAGGATAGCGACAGATACGCAGTATTTT.

Concerning this clonotype itself: Being one base from a much bigger clone, this may be a read error. The genes are TRBV20-1 and TRBJ2-1, with D possibly TRBD2 on 5 matching bases. The CDR3 runs to 15 residues. Germline lookup yields CDR1 DFQATT and CDR2 SNEGSKA (reference sequence). Trimming took off 1 base at V and 1 base at J, with 11 bases between the two ends. The CDR3 loop reads CSARAWESSYNEQFF. CDR3 nucleotide sequence: TGCAGTGCTAGAGCTTGGGAGTCGTCCTACAATGAGCAGTTCTTC.

This clonotype showed up many times. The V gene is TRBV6-5, the J gene TRBJ1-2; D unresolved. Germline V gene data show CDR1 as MNHEY and CDR2 as SVGAGI. This CDR3 spans 13 amino acids. The V and J ends lost 6 bases and 8 bases respectively, with 16 bases between them. CDR3 region: CASSPERLKGYTF. CDR3 nucleotides: TGTGCCAGCAGCCCAGAGAGGCTTAAAGGCTACACCTTC.